The present T cell receptor beta chain was sequenced within a study of CD8 T cells in ankylosing spondylitis. General observations from the study: A TCR beta motif made of 7 to 9 highly homologous variants seemed typical of ankylosing spondylitis blood. There was reportedly significant enrichment of clones that were disease-linked in matched ankylosing spondylitis synovial fluid. In reactive arthritis synovial fluid and blood, some motif variants had been reported before.

As concerns this clonotype: Its target is not known.

Via MiXCR, TCRdb re-called the 5' RACE reads, giving one row per CDR3 protein. The sample records 150,000 to 200,000 distinct CDR3 sequences, 10% to 15% being singletons. The germline gives CDR1 MNHNS, CDR2 SASEGT. V lost 7 bases to trimming and J lost 3 bases; unmatched junction nucleotides: 2. The CDR3 totals 13 residues. The sequence derives from a female donor with ankylosing spondylitis or in good health (not recorded which). Sequences were obtained from blood, either unsorted or a sorted T cell fraction (not recorded which). The chain is built from TRBV6-1 and TRBJ2-7, with TRBD2 matching over 11 bases. The CDR3 DNA follows: TGTGCCAGCACCGGGACTAGCGGCTACGAGCAGTACTTC. It codes for CASTGTSGYEQYF.